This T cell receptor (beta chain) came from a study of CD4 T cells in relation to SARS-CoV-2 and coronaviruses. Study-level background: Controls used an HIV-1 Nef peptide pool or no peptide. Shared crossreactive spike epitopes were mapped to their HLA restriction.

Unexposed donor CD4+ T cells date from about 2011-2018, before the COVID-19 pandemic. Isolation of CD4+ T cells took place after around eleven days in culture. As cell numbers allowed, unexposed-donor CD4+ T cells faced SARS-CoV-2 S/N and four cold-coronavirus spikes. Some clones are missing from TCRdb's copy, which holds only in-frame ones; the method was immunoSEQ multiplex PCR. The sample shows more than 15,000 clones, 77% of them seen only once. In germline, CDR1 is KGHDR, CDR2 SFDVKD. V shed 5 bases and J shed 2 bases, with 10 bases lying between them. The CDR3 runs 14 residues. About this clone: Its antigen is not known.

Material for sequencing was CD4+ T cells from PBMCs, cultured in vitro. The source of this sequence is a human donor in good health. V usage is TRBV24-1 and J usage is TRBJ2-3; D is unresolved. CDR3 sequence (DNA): TGTGCCACCAGTGTCACATCCATCACAGATACGCAGTATTTT. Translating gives CATSVTSITDTQYF.